Listed below are T cell receptor beta chains from one sample, sequenced in a study of blood T cell repertoires in COVID-19. Generated by immunoSEQ multiplex PCR, the TCRdb table keeps only in-frame clones and is missing some. The sample shows under 300,000 clones, 87% of them seen only once. Input material: PBMCs or T cells enriched from blood (not recorded which). Receptors originate from a woman aged 25 to 39 with acute COVID-19. Each CDR3 is given with its conserved first and last residue. The D gene is left open where the match is weak. Not all rows give a size; the values are once, few, many and, for expanded clones, a class.

v_call: TRBV2
clone_size: NA
j_call: TRBJ1-4
d_call: NA
cdr3_nt: TGTGCCGGGTCCAGGGGAACTAATGAAAAACTGTTTTTT
cdr3_aa: CAGSRGTNEKLFF

v_call: TRBV10-3
clone_size: NA
j_call: TRBJ2-1
d_call: TRBD2
cdr3_nt: TGTGCCATCAGTGGTTTAGCGGGGGGAAGAAATGAGCAGTTCTTC
cdr3_aa: CAISGLAGGRNEQFF

v_call: TRBV19
clone_size: NA
j_call: TRBJ1-3
d_call: NA
cdr3_nt: TGTGCCAGTAGTCTGCAGACAGGAAACACCATATATTTT
cdr3_aa: CASSLQTGNTIYF

v_call: TRBV19
clone_size: NA
j_call: TRBJ2-3
d_call: NA
cdr3_nt: TGTGCCAGCACTAAGGGGCGAGAAAACACAGATACGCAGTATTTT
cdr3_aa: CASTKGRENTDTQYF

v_call: TRBV2
clone_size: NA
j_call: TRBJ2-7
d_call: NA
cdr3_nt: TGTGCCAGCAGTGAGGGGGAGGCCTGGACTGTCGGCGAGCAGTACTTC
cdr3_aa: CASSEGEAWTVGEQYF

v_call: TRBV7-3
clone_size: NA
j_call: TRBJ2-7
d_call: NA
cdr3_nt: TGTGCCAGCAGCTTAAGGCAGGGAAGCTACGAGCAGTACTTC
cdr3_aa: CASSLRQGSYEQYF

v_call: TRBV18
clone_size: NA
j_call: TRBJ2-6
d_call: NA
cdr3_nt: TGTGCCAGCTCACCACGAGAGAGCTCTGGGGCCAACGTCCTGACTTTC
cdr3_aa: CASSPRESSGANVLTF

v_call: TRBV21-1
clone_size: few
j_call: TRBJ2-7
d_call: NA
cdr3_nt: TGTGCCAGCAGCACCGGGACTAGCGGGACTTACGAGCAGTACTTC
cdr3_aa: CASSTGTSGTYEQYF

v_call: TRBV6-4
clone_size: NA
j_call: TRBJ1-6
d_call: NA
cdr3_nt: TGTGCCAGCAGTGACTCGCAGGGAAATTCACCCCTCCACTTT
cdr3_aa: CASSDSQGNSPLHF

v_call: TRBV11-1
clone_size: NA
j_call: TRBJ1-2
d_call: NA
cdr3_nt: TGTGCCAGCAGCTTTAGCGATAACTATGGCTACACCTTC
cdr3_aa: CASSFSDNYGYTF

v_call: TRBV9
clone_size: once
j_call: TRBJ2-3
d_call: TRBD2
cdr3_nt: TGTGCCAGCAGCCCGGCTGGGGGAGGGCCGGTAGATACGCAGTATTTT
cdr3_aa: CASSPAGGGPVDTQYF

v_call: TRBV30
clone_size: NA
j_call: TRBJ1-2
d_call: NA
cdr3_nt: TGTGCCTGGAGTGACGTTAGGGGATCCAGCTACACCTTC
cdr3_aa: CAWSDVRGSSYTF

v_call: TRBV28
clone_size: NA
j_call: TRBJ2-7
d_call: NA
cdr3_nt: TGTGCCAGCAGTCCGGGGACAGCGGGAGAAGGGCAGTACTTC
cdr3_aa: CASSPGTAGEGQYF

v_call: TRBV7-9
clone_size: NA
j_call: TRBJ1-2
d_call: NA
cdr3_nt: TGTGCCAGCAGCCCCGAGTCCCATGGCTACACCTTC
cdr3_aa: CASSPESHGYTF

v_call: TRBV3-1/TRBV3-2
clone_size: NA
j_call: TRBJ1-3
d_call: TRBD1
cdr3_nt: TGTGCCAGCAGCCAAGATTATCTAGTCGACAGGGGCGTATCTGGAAACACCATATATTTT
cdr3_aa: CASSQDYLVDRGVSGNTIYF

v_call: TRBV18
clone_size: NA
j_call: TRBJ2-2
d_call: NA
cdr3_nt: TGTGCCAGCTCACCGCGCGGGGAATTAAGCACCGGGGAGCTGTTTTTT
cdr3_aa: CASSPRGELSTGELFF

v_call: TRBV7-8
clone_size: NA
j_call: TRBJ1-2
d_call: TRBD1
cdr3_nt: TGTGCCAGCAGCACCCGGGACAGGACGAACTATGGCTACACCTTC
cdr3_aa: CASSTRDRTNYGYTF

v_call: TRBV25-1
clone_size: few
j_call: TRBJ2-2
d_call: TRBD1
cdr3_nt: TGTGCCAGCAGTGAGGAAGGACAGGGGAACACCGGGGAGCTGTTTTTT
cdr3_aa: CASSEEGQGNTGELFF

v_call: TRBV7-9
clone_size: few
j_call: TRBJ1-5
d_call: NA
cdr3_nt: TGTGCCAGCAGCTTAATGGCAGGGGAGCAGCCCCAGCATTTT
cdr3_aa: CASSLMAGEQPQHF

v_call: TRBV4-1
clone_size: NA
j_call: TRBJ1-3
d_call: NA
cdr3_nt: TGCGCCAGCAGCCAAGGGCCGCCGGGAGCCGGAAACACCATATATTTT
cdr3_aa: CASSQGPPGAGNTIYF

v_call: TRBV30
clone_size: NA
j_call: TRBJ1-2
d_call: NA
cdr3_nt: TGTGCCTGGATCCTTCAAGGGACTGGGTACACCTTC
cdr3_aa: CAWILQGTGYTF

v_call: TRBV6-4
clone_size: NA
j_call: TRBJ1-6
d_call: NA
cdr3_nt: TGTGCCAGCAGTGCTGGCAGTTATAATTCACCCCTCCACTTT
cdr3_aa: CASSAGSYNSPLHF

v_call: TRBV19
clone_size: NA
j_call: TRBJ2-7
d_call: TRBD2
cdr3_nt: TGTGCCAGTAGTATGCTGAGGGCGGGAGGGCCCCGGGAGCAGTACTTC
cdr3_aa: CASSMLRAGGPREQYF

v_call: TRBV5-4
clone_size: NA
j_call: TRBJ2-3
d_call: TRBD2
cdr3_nt: TGTGCCAGCAGCTTGGTATCGGGGAGGGCAGATACGCAGTATTTT
cdr3_aa: CASSLVSGRADTQYF

v_call: TRBV27
clone_size: NA
j_call: TRBJ2-2
d_call: NA
cdr3_nt: TGTGCCAGCAGCCTCAGGGGCCGGGACACCGGGGAGCTGTTTTTT
cdr3_aa: CASSLRGRDTGELFF

v_call: TRBV7-9
clone_size: NA
j_call: TRBJ2-3
d_call: NA
cdr3_nt: TGTGCCCCAGGGGCTAGCGGTACAGATACGCAGTATTTT
cdr3_aa: CAPGASGTDTQYF

v_call: TRBV2
clone_size: NA
j_call: TRBJ1-4
d_call: TRBD1
cdr3_nt: TGTGCCAGCAGTGCCGGGACAGGGAATGAAAAACTGTTTTTT
cdr3_aa: CASSAGTGNEKLFF

v_call: TRBV4-2
clone_size: NA
j_call: TRBJ1-3
d_call: NA
cdr3_nt: TGTGCCAGCAGCCAAGGAACAGGTTTGAGCTCTGGAAACACCATATATTTT
cdr3_aa: CASSQGTGLSSGNTIYF

v_call: TRBV4-1
clone_size: NA
j_call: TRBJ2-5
d_call: TRBD1
cdr3_nt: TGCGCCAGCAGCCAAGTAGACAGGGAGGAGACCCAGTACTTC
cdr3_aa: CASSQVDREETQYF

v_call: TRBV6-5
clone_size: once
j_call: TRBJ1-1
d_call: NA
cdr3_nt: TGTGCCAGCAGTTGGGCCGAGAACACTGAAGCTTTCTTT
cdr3_aa: CASSWAENTEAFF

v_call: TRBV27
clone_size: NA
j_call: TRBJ2-3
d_call: TRBD2
cdr3_nt: TGTGCCAGCAGTCCTAGCGGGGGGGCGACAGATACGCAGTATTTT
cdr3_aa: CASSPSGGATDTQYF

v_call: TRBV5-6
clone_size: NA
j_call: TRBJ1-5
d_call: TRBD1
cdr3_nt: TGTGCCAGCAGCCGAACAGGGGTCAATCAGCCCCAGCATTTT
cdr3_aa: CASSRTGVNQPQHF

v_call: TRBV28
clone_size: NA
j_call: TRBJ2-5
d_call: NA
cdr3_nt: TGTGCCAGCAGTTCAATCCAAGAGACCCAGTACTTC
cdr3_aa: CASSSIQETQYF

v_call: TRBV7-6
clone_size: NA
j_call: TRBJ2-1
d_call: NA
cdr3_nt: TGTGCCAGCAGCTTAGAGGGGTTGGCGGGGGCTTACAATGAGCAGTTCTTC
cdr3_aa: CASSLEGLAGAYNEQFF

v_call: TRBV28
clone_size: NA
j_call: TRBJ1-4
d_call: NA
cdr3_nt: TGTGCCAGCAGGCCCGACGAAGGGAGGCGGACTAATGAAAAACTGTTTTTT
cdr3_aa: CASRPDEGRRTNEKLFF

v_call: TRBV7-8
clone_size: NA
j_call: TRBJ2-3
d_call: TRBD1
cdr3_nt: TGTGCCAGCAGACCCTGGGCGACAGGGGGGGGCACAGATACGCAGTATTTT
cdr3_aa: CASRPWATGGGTDTQYF

v_call: TRBV5-6
clone_size: NA
j_call: TRBJ2-1
d_call: TRBD2
cdr3_nt: TGTGCCAGCAGAAGTCAAGCGGGAGGTCCAGGTGAGCAGTTCTTC
cdr3_aa: CASRSQAGGPGEQFF

v_call: TRBV28
clone_size: NA
j_call: TRBJ2-5
d_call: NA
cdr3_nt: TGTGCCAGCGGGCCCACGGGAAGGTTGGGGGAGACCCAGTACTTC
cdr3_aa: CASGPTGRLGETQYF

v_call: TRBV6-5
clone_size: NA
j_call: TRBJ1-3
d_call: TRBD1
cdr3_nt: TGTGCCAGCAGTTCGAATTCAGGGGGCTTGGGAAACACCATATATTTT
cdr3_aa: CASSSNSGGLGNTIYF

v_call: TRBV15
clone_size: few
j_call: TRBJ1-5
d_call: NA
cdr3_nt: TGTGCCACCAGCAGCGACAGGCATCAGCCCCAGCATTTT
cdr3_aa: CATSSDRHQPQHF

v_call: TRBV7-2
clone_size: NA
j_call: TRBJ2-1
d_call: NA
cdr3_nt: TGTGCCAGCAGCTACGACGGGGGGCGCCTCTACAATGAGCAGTTCTTC
cdr3_aa: CASSYDGGRLYNEQFF

v_call: TRBV15
clone_size: NA
j_call: TRBJ1-2
d_call: NA
cdr3_nt: TGTGCCACCAGCAAACGACAGGTTCTCTATGGCTACACCTTC
cdr3_aa: CATSKRQVLYGYTF

v_call: TRBV7-8
clone_size: once
j_call: TRBJ2-3
d_call: NA
cdr3_nt: TGTGCCAGCAGCTCCCATCGGGGAACAGATACGCAGTATTTT
cdr3_aa: CASSSHRGTDTQYF

v_call: TRBV5-4
clone_size: NA
j_call: TRBJ2-1
d_call: NA
cdr3_nt: TGTGCCAGCAGCAGACAGGATTTTTACAATGAGCAGTTCTTC
cdr3_aa: CASSRQDFYNEQFF

v_call: TRBV4-1
clone_size: NA
j_call: TRBJ1-4
d_call: TRBD1
cdr3_nt: TGCGCCAGCAGCCCCCTTGGGACAGGGGGGGAAAAACTGTTTTTT
cdr3_aa: CASSPLGTGGEKLFF

v_call: TRBV7-2
clone_size: NA
j_call: TRBJ2-5
d_call: TRBD2
cdr3_nt: TGTGCCAGCAGCTTAGCGGTGGGGAGGGGAGGAGAGACCCAGTACTTC
cdr3_aa: CASSLAVGRGGETQYF

v_call: TRBV7-9
clone_size: NA
j_call: TRBJ2-1
d_call: TRBD1
cdr3_nt: TGTGCCAGCAGCCTCGGGACAGGGGGCCTTAATGAGCAGTTCTTC
cdr3_aa: CASSLGTGGLNEQFF

v_call: TRBV30
clone_size: NA
j_call: TRBJ1-6
d_call: TRBD1
cdr3_nt: TGTGCCTGGATCGGACAGGGGGATTCACCCCTCCACTTT
cdr3_aa: CAWIGQGDSPLHF

v_call: TRBV28
clone_size: NA
j_call: TRBJ1-3
d_call: NA
cdr3_nt: TGTGCCAGCAGTCTGACAGGTTCTGGAAACACCATATATTTT
cdr3_aa: CASSLTGSGNTIYF

v_call: TRBV2
clone_size: NA
j_call: TRBJ1-4
d_call: TRBD1
cdr3_nt: TGTGCCAGTCGGGACAGGGGGATACTTAATGAAAAACTGTTTTTT
cdr3_aa: CASRDRGILNEKLFF

v_call: TRBV5-6
clone_size: NA
j_call: TRBJ2-6
d_call: TRBD1
cdr3_nt: TGTGCCAGCAGCTTGCGGGGACAGGAATACTCTGGGGCCAACGTCCTGACTTTC
cdr3_aa: CASSLRGQEYSGANVLTF

v_call: TRBV4-1
clone_size: NA
j_call: TRBJ1-6
d_call: NA
cdr3_nt: TGCGCCAGCAGCCAAGGGACGGACAGAGCATACAATTCACCCCTCCACTTT
cdr3_aa: CASSQGTDRAYNSPLHF

v_call: TRBV13
clone_size: NA
j_call: TRBJ2-3
d_call: NA
cdr3_nt: TGTGCCAGCAGTCTGAGAGGGACAGATACGCAGTATTTT
cdr3_aa: CASSLRGTDTQYF

v_call: TRBV2
clone_size: NA
j_call: TRBJ1-1
d_call: NA
cdr3_nt: TGTGCCAGCAGGAGGCGGGTGGAATCTGAAGCTTTCTTT
cdr3_aa: CASRRRVESEAFF

v_call: TRBV29-1
clone_size: NA
j_call: TRBJ1-1
d_call: TRBD1
cdr3_nt: TGCAGCGTTACGCGACAGGGACCCACTGAAGCTTTCTTT
cdr3_aa: CSVTRQGPTEAFF

v_call: TRBV4-2
clone_size: NA
j_call: TRBJ2-2
d_call: NA
cdr3_nt: TGTGCCAGCAGCCAAGCTCGAAGCTCGAACACCGGGGAGCTGTTTTTT
cdr3_aa: CASSQARSSNTGELFF

v_call: TRBV11-2
clone_size: NA
j_call: TRBJ1-6
d_call: TRBD1
cdr3_nt: TGTGCCAGCCGGACCGGGACAGGGGTCGACGTTTCACCCCTCCACTTT
cdr3_aa: CASRTGTGVDVSPLHF

v_call: TRBV5-1
clone_size: NA
j_call: TRBJ2-1
d_call: NA
cdr3_nt: TGCGCCAGCAGCGTCGCGGGCCACTACAATGAGCAGTTCTTC
cdr3_aa: CASSVAGHYNEQFF

v_call: TRBV7-2
clone_size: NA
j_call: TRBJ1-2
d_call: TRBD1
cdr3_nt: TGTGCCAGCAGCTCACAGGGGAACTATGGCTACACCTTC
cdr3_aa: CASSSQGNYGYTF